This is a list of T cell receptor beta chains from one sample in a study of breast tumors, draining lymph nodes, adjacent tissues. TCRdb processed the multiplex PCR reads anew with MiXCR; each CDR3 protein has one entry. The table lists tens of thousands of distinct CDR3 sequences, less than 75% of them singletons, with 15% to 20% in the top ten. Sequences were obtained from breast tumor tissue. These receptors were collected from a female donor with breast cancer. Some clones in this sample may be carry-over from other donors' samples. Each CDR3 is given with its conserved first and last residue. The order of the fields is clone size, V gene, D gene, J gene, CDR3 protein, CDR3 DNA. The D gene is left open where the match is weak. Part of the rows lack a size; the others show once, few, many or a class for expanded clones.

NA,TRBV6-5,NA,TRBJ1-5,CASRRTRNQPQHF,TGTGCCAGCCGGAGGACGCGCAATCAGCCCCAGCATTTT
many,TRBV5-6,NA,TRBJ2-6,CASSFYGANVLTF,TGTGCCAGCAGCTTCTATGGGGCCAACGTCCTGACTTTC
few,TRBV6-4,NA,TRBJ2-2,CASSDSTTKAQGELFF,TGTGCCAGCAGTGACTCTACTACCAAGGCGCAGGGGGAGCTGTTTTTT
NA,TRBV29-1,NA,TRBJ1-4,CSVEMGQPNEKLFF,TGCAGCGTTGAAATGGGCCAACCTAATGAAAAACTGTTTTTT
NA,TRBV7-9,NA,TRBJ1-3,CASSLRVAKVSGNTIYF,TGTGCCAGCAGCTTACGTGTGGCTAAAGTCTCTGGAAACACCATATATTTT
many,TRBV3-1,TRBD2,TRBJ2-7,CASSQSKREWQEQYF,TGTGCCAGCAGCCAGTCTAAGCGGGAGTGGCAGGAGCAGTACTTC
NA,TRBV7-2,TRBD2,TRBJ2-3,CASSLWGGSTDTQYF,TGTGCCAGCAGCTTATGGGGGGGTAGCACAGATACGCAGTATTTT
many,TRBV4-1,NA,TRBJ2-1,CASSADSPEQFF,TGCGCCAGCAGCGCGGACAGTCCGGAGCAGTTCTTC
many,TRBV28,TRBD1,TRBJ1-2,CASSLPSQGDYGYTF,TGTGCCAGCAGTTTACCCTCACAGGGGGACTATGGCTACACCTTC
many,TRBV4-1,TRBD1,TRBJ1-2,CASSQEGTGTGSSYGYTF,TGCGCCAGCAGCCAAGAAGGGACCGGGACAGGGTCGTCTTATGGCTACACCTTC
NA,TRBV30,NA,TRBJ1-1,CAWRSPSLRAFF,TGTGCCTGGAGGAGCCCGTCACTGCGGGCTTTCTTT
NA,TRBV5-1,NA,TRBJ2-3,CASSLSRVPDTQYF,TGCGCCAGCAGCTTGTCGCGGGTCCCAGATACGCAGTATTTT
few,TRBV20-1,NA,TRBJ2-1,CSAVRLGQEQFF,TGCAGTGCTGTTCGGCTGGGTCAGGAGCAGTTCTTC
NA,TRBV6-5,NA,TRBJ1-4,CASSHSILSGASEKLFF,TGTGCCAGCAGTCACTCGATATTATCGGGAGCTAGTGAAAAACTGTTTTTT
NA,TRBV7-8,TRBD1,TRBJ2-5,CASSQRPGQGMETQYF,TGTGCCAGCAGCCAACGTCCGGGACAGGGTATGGAGACCCAGTACTTC
many,TRBV5-8,TRBD2,TRBJ2-5,CASSLATTGGKETQYF,TGTGCCAGCAGCTTGGCCACTACCGGGGGGAAAGAGACCCAGTACTTC
NA,TRBV5-1,NA,TRBJ2-1,CASSLDPGVDNEQFF,TGCGCCAGCAGCTTGGACCCGGGGGTGGATAATGAGCAGTTCTTC
NA,TRBV11-2,TRBD1,TRBJ1-1,CASSTTGGMNTEAFF,TGTGCCAGCAGCACGACAGGGGGAATGAACACTGAAGCTTTCTTT
many,TRBV5-1,NA,TRBJ2-3,CASSLANRGAADTQYF,TGCGCCAGCAGCTTGGCAAATCGGGGGGCGGCAGATACGCAGTATTTT
few,TRBV10-3,TRBD1,TRBJ1-2,CATWGTGGGGYTF,TGTGCCACTTGGGGTACAGGGGGAGGTGGCTACACCTTC
NA,TRBV6-5,TRBD1,TRBJ1-5,CASSKGRLYRGKSNQPQHF,TGTGCCAGCAGTAAAGGACGCCTTTACAGGGGTAAGAGCAATCAGCCCCAGCATTTT
many,TRBV5-1,NA,TRBJ1-3,CASSPQSTGNTIYF,TGCGCCAGCAGCCCACAGAGCACTGGAAACACCATATATTTT
many,TRBV24-1,TRBD2,TRBJ2-5,CATSGLAGTQETQYF,TGTGCCACCAGTGGCCTAGCGGGCACACAAGAGACCCAGTACTTC
once,TRBV7-8,NA,TRBJ2-5,CASSPLTSQDAEYF,TGTGCCAGCAGCCCCCTGACCTCTCAAGACGCCGAGTACTTC
NA,TRBV20-1,NA,TRBJ1-2,CSAQKGDEGYTF,TGCAGTGCGCAAAAGGGGGACGAGGGCTACACCTTC
NA,TRBV25-1,NA,TRBJ1-5,CASSGGQGINQPQHF,TGTGCCAGCAGTGGAGGCCAGGGAATCAATCAGCCCCAGCATTTT
NA,TRBV20-1,TRBD1,TRBJ2-2,CSARQGTGELFF,TGCAGTGCTCGACAGGGAACCGGGGAGCTGTTTTTT
NA,TRBV29-1,NA,TRBJ2-1,CSVVYCLGEYEQSF,TGCAGCGTTGTTTATTGCTTAGGGGAGTATGAGCAGTCCTTC
NA,TRBV7-9,NA,TRBJ1-1,CASSLETTEAFF,TGTGCCAGCAGCTTAGAAACGACTGAAGCTTTCTTT
NA,TRBV15,NA,TRBJ1-2,CATSRDGGNYGYTF,TGTGCCACCAGCAGAGATGGCGGGAACTATGGCTACACCTTC
many,TRBV20-1,NA,TRBJ1-2,CSAGGSAMRYGYTF,TGCAGTGCTGGGGGCTCCGCCATGCGGTATGGCTACACCTTC
NA,TRBV15,NA,TRBJ1-4,CATSSGTTQSEKLFF,TGTGCCACCAGCAGTGGGACTACTCAGAGTGAAAAACTGTTTTTT
NA,TRBV3-2,NA,TRBJ1-3,CASSQRKSRHSGNTIYF,TGTGCCAGCAGCCAAAGGAAGAGCCGTCACTCTGGAAACACCATATATTTT
NA,TRBV2,NA,TRBJ2-7,CASGGLPGDEQYF,TGTGCCAGCGGGGGACTCCCGGGGGACGAGCAGTACTTC
NA,TRBV2,NA,TRBJ2-7,CASSEALGGSQQYF,TGTGCCAGCAGTGAAGCGCTTGGAGGGTCCCAGCAGTACTTC
NA,TRBV5-1,TRBD2,TRBJ2-1,CASTTSGGNEQFF,TGCGCCAGCACGACTAGCGGTGGCAATGAGCAGTTCTTC
NA,TRBV11-2,NA,TRBJ2-5,CASSLGLETQYF,TGTGCCAGCAGCTTGGGGCTTGAGACCCAGTACTTC
NA,TRBV29-1,TRBD2,TRBJ2-3,CSVDPYQTSGRSDNEQYF,TGCAGCGTTGACCCTTACCAGACTAGCGGGAGGTCCGACAATGAGCAGTATTTT
NA,TRBV7-2,NA,TRBJ2-2,CASRMAGSSYEQYFGPGTGELFF,NA
NA,TRBV7-9,TRBD2,TRBJ2-7,CASSPASLAGVEQYF,TGTGCCAGCAGCCCAGCCAGTCTAGCGGGAGTCGAGCAGTACTTC
NA,TRBV7-9,NA,TRBJ1-2,CASSLERSNYGYTF,TGTGCCAGCAGCTTAGAAAGGTCTAACTATGGCTACACCTTC
NA,TRBV7-3,TRBD2,TRBJ2-3,CASSATTSGGGDTQYF,TGTGCCAGCAGCGCTACGACTAGCGGGGGAGGAGATACGCAGTATTTT
many,TRBV6-6,TRBD2,TRBJ2-5,CASSHSGSGGARETQYF,TGTGCCAGCAGTCACTCGGGTAGCGGGGGGGCCAGAGAGACCCAGTACTTC
once,TRBV19,NA,TRBJ2-1,CASSLLDRIF,TGTGCCAGTAGTTTACTCGACAGGATCTTC
once,TRBV19,NA,TRBJ1-2,CASREPGRANYGYTF,TGTGCCAGTAGGGAGCCAGGGAGAGCTAACTATGGCTACACCTTC
once,TRBV12-3/TRBV12-4,NA,TRBJ2-3,CASSPSRNTQYF,TGTGCCAGCAGCCCTAGTCGAAATACGCAGTATTTT
few,TRBV29-1,NA,TRBJ1-6,CSVGGYNSPLHF,TGCAGCGTTGGGGGTTATAATTCACCCCTCCACTTT
NA,TRBV20-1,NA,TRBJ1-2,CSAPEPRNYGYTF,TGCAGTGCTCCTGAGCCGAGGAACTATGGCTACACCTTC
many,TRBV4-2,NA,TRBJ1-2,CASSLLPRGSNNYGYTF,TGTGCCAGCAGCCTACTCCCACGGGGCAGTAATAACTATGGCTACACCTTC
NA,TRBV3-1,NA,TRBJ2-7,CASSVAPSATYEQYF,TGTGCCAGCAGCGTAGCGCCTAGCGCAACCTACGAGCAGTACTTC